This TCR beta chain comes out of a study of blood T cells in healthy people across ages. Study results and caveats: Higher naive T cell percentage went strongly together with higher TCR beta diversity. Age advanced and TCR beta diversity per million T cells fell, roughly linearly.

PCR was performed a second time for roughly 7 to 12 cycles using a sample-barcoded 5' primer and a J-beta primer mix. TCRdb reprocessed the 5' RACE reads via MiXCR and lists one record per CDR3 protein. Altogether 920,000 or so distinct CDR3 sequences are present, 45% being singletons, with the ten largest covering approximately 19%. This clonotype has only a few counts. Its cognate antigen is unknown. Total RNA was isolated from each sample in quantities of at least 5 micrograms. Trimming at V came to 3 bases and at J to 5 bases, leaving 8 bases not matched to a gene. The CDR3 covers 15 residues. The sequence was collected from a woman aged 55-70 years in good health. Sequences were obtained from blood. The genes are TRBV12-3 or TRBV12-4 and TRBJ2-3; 7 bases are shared with TRBD2. CDR3 protein: CASSFVTSRVDTQYF. The DNA of the CDR3 is TGTGCCAGCAGTTTCGTGACTAGCAGGGTAGATACGCAGTATTTT.